Reported below is one TCR beta chain. Its antigen is still unknown. With 4 bases removed from V and 6 bases from J, the gap between germline ends came to 16 bases. The CDR3 has 15 residues. The germline CDR1 and CDR2 sequences are MGHRA and YSYEKL. This entry is derived from a study of T cell responses to AZD1222 COVID-19 vaccine. Sequencing was performed with immunoSEQ multiplex PCR; in TCRdb, only in-frame clones are kept and a portion is missing. The sample has roughly 80,000 clones; nearly 90% are singletons. Findings and caveats of the study: The donor group comprised mostly white British people and more females; the analysis possibly underestimated clonal diversity.

The J gene is TRBJ2-1, the V gene TRBV4-1; a possible D gene is TRBD2 (5 bases). Sequenced material: peripheral blood, taken on day 0 of MenACWY control vaccination. The TCR was taken from an adult in good health. The DNA of the CDR3 is TGCGCCAGCAGCCTCCAGGTGGAGGTGAGCAATGAGCAGTTCTTC. Translation gives CASSLQVEVSNEQFF.